The T cell receptor (beta chain) under discussion was sequenced for a study of T cells in Graves' hyperthyroidism and ophthalmopathy (dated by TCRdb to about 2019). Regarding the study in general: Peripheral blood samples were taken at the time of initial diagnosis, prior to any treatment. Prospective prediction of ophthalmopathy was tested in an independent validation cohort consisting of 18 to 20 hyperthyroidism patients and about 17 patients who later progressed to ophthalmopathy. The paper describes TCR Vbeta CDR3 sequencing of about 140 peripheral blood samples, made up of approximately 40 ophthalmopathy patients, some 80 hyperthyroidism patients and 17 progressor patients. After sampling, hyperthyroidism patients received methimazole starting at 30 mg daily, and ophthalmopathy patients received high-dose intravenous methylprednisolone. In addition, the study compared T-cell repertoires in thyroid tissue and in blood from six Graves' hyperthyroidism patients. The roughly 94 discovery patients were randomly divided into training and test sets at a 7:3 ratio. To identify TCR V-J signatures that set the groups apart, the researchers used a discovery cohort of 100 or so patients, made up of 40 to 45 with Graves' ophthalmopathy and 57 with stable Graves' hyperthyroidism.

Worth noting for this clonotype: No cognate antigen has been identified for it. No per-base quality is available; no much larger clone lies one base away.

The TCR beta CDR3 regions were amplified from RNA transcripts. The TCR CDR3 was subjected to a first round of RT-PCR using the HTBI primer set and the Qiagen OneStep RT-PCR kit. Libraries were constructed in a second round of multiplex PCR, after which size selection and purification were performed. Libraries were sequenced paired-end with 100 bp reads on an Illumina HiSeq2000. As for the authors' bioinformatics: SOAPnuke was used to process the raw data, removing reads that contained adapters or uncalled bases, had a mean Phred below 15, or lacked an exact match to the constant primer or identifier. COPE v1.2.5 was used to merge the high-quality paired reads, and each unique nucleotide sequence was defined as a clonotype. MiTCR v1.1 was used to align the clonotypes against IMGT TRBV, TRBD and TRBJ reference segments. The analysis included only V-J combinations with a frequency above 0.0001, which together covered over 98% of the repertoires. The TCS score was defined as the ratio of F50 (clonal expansion) to E x V (chaos), calculated using BLOSUM62-based TCRdist between CDR3 peptides within each V-J. Welch's t-statistics and random forest reduced around 520 V-J features to around 14, which were used in a naive Bayes classifier (R e1071). The raw public data were reprocessed by TCRdb itself: fastp quality trimming at Q25, MiXCR clonotype calling, in-frame beta chains only. Records with the same CDR3 protein are collapsed into one entry carrying the most frequent genes and DNA. The V and J calls here are based on TCRdb, not the publication. The sample table shows 300,000 to 350,000 distinct CDR3 sequences, and about 15% are seen once. The ten largest clones capture 20% to 25% of the sample.

Summary of the overall study and its limitations: Sample size was not statistically predetermined, and blinding of investigators to group allocation was not performed. Most expanded thyroid clonotypes (frequency above 0.001) were also detected in blood, a finding suggesting that blood repertoires may reflect thyroid immune responses. During validation, the model predicted progression to ophthalmopathy a median of about 6.3 months ahead of onset, with around 71% sensitivity and around 73% specificity. In cross-validation, a model built on a 13 V-J signature told ophthalmopathy apart from stable hyperthyroidism with 85% to 90% sensitivity and about 81% specificity, and in testing the same model reached 80%/75%.

Graves' hyperthyroidism was defined as stable when no progression to ophthalmopathy occurred over 18 months of follow-up. The hyperthyroidism patients were between 18 and 65 years old and newly diagnosed, with a disease duration of less than 2 months. Exclusion was applied to patients with uncontrolled infections, other autoimmune diseases, pregnancy or lactation. Diagnoses were established on the basis of clinical symptoms, serum thyroxine and TRAb, thyroid ultrasound, and orbital computed tomography. PBMCs were separated from roughly 10 ml of fresh peripheral blood using Ficoll-Paque density gradient centrifugation. Total RNA was extracted using Trizol reagent, and RNA quality was assessed on an Agilent 2100 Bioanalyzer. The CDR3 covers 15 residues, taking in both the cysteine and the phenylalanine. CDR3 DNA only is kept here, 45 bases in frame from base 1. CDR1 and CDR2 were assigned from the germline V gene (reference sequence) as SEHNR and FQNEAQ. The junction shows trimming of 6 bases on V and 7 bases on J, and the gene matches do not reach 12 bases of it.

The sample comprised blood. The chain is encoded by TRBV7-9 joined to TRBJ2-3, and 8 junction bases match TRBD1. The receptor comes from a woman aged 25 to 45 with Graves' hyperthyroidism. The bases read TGTGCCAGCAGTACCGGGGCAGGGGGCAAAAATACGCAGTATTTT. The encoded protein is CASSTGAGGKNTQYF.